This is a list of T cell receptor beta chains from one sample in a study of cytomegalovirus exposure and HLA in healthy donors. Sequenced by immunoSEQ multiplex PCR; TCRdb stores in-frame clones only, minus some. The table has 71,000 or so clones, 94% seen once. The sequenced material came from PBMCs. These receptors all stem from a young woman in good health and CMV-seronegative. Each CDR3 is given with its conserved first and last residue. The D gene is left open where the match is weak. Expanded clones are given a class, and other clones once, few, many or no size at all.

V: TRBV19; size: NA; J: TRBJ2-1; D: NA; CDR3: CATEGQASYNEQFF; DNA: TGTGCCACCGAAGGACAAGCCTCCTACAATGAGCAGTTCTTC
V: TRBV7-9; size: NA; J: TRBJ2-2; D: NA; CDR3: CASSMHQATGELFF; DNA: TGTGCCAGCAGCATGCACCAAGCCACCGGGGAGCTGTTTTTT
V: TRBV27; size: NA; J: TRBJ2-1; D: TRBD2; CDR3: CASTKIPTSGGHEQFF; DNA: TGTGCCAGCACCAAAATCCCGACTAGCGGGGGGCATGAGCAGTTCTTC
V: TRBV7-8; size: NA; J: TRBJ2-1; D: NA; CDR3: CASSLVLALEQFF; DNA: TGTGCCAGCAGCTTAGTACTAGCCCTAGAGCAGTTCTTC
V: TRBV28; size: NA; J: TRBJ1-6; D: NA; CDR3: CASSFLGNSPLHF; DNA: TGTGCCAGCAGTTTCCTCGGTAATTCACCCCTCCACTTT
V: TRBV4-1; size: NA; J: TRBJ1-2; D: TRBD1; CDR3: CASSQTRVRDREDGYTF; DNA: TGCGCCAGCAGCCAAACACGAGTCCGGGACAGGGAGGATGGCTACACCTTC
V: TRBV7-9; size: NA; J: TRBJ2-5; D: TRBD2; CDR3: CASSLLAVQETQYF; DNA: TGTGCCAGCAGCTTACTAGCGGTCCAAGAGACCCAGTACTTC
V: TRBV7-6; size: NA; J: TRBJ1-4; D: NA; CDR3: CASSLKGQDEKLFF; DNA: TGTGCCAGCAGCTTAAAGGGACAAGATGAAAAACTGTTTTTT
V: TRBV6-5; size: NA; J: TRBJ1-6; D: TRBD1; CDR3: CASRQGALNSPLHF; DNA: TGTGCCAGCAGACAGGGGGCTCTGAATTCACCCCTCCACTTT
V: TRBV4-2; size: NA; J: TRBJ2-1; D: TRBD2; CDR3: CASSQELGRGGNEQFF; DNA: TGTGCCAGCAGCCAAGAGTTAGGTCGGGGGGGGAATGAGCAGTTCTTC
V: TRBV7-8; size: NA; J: TRBJ1-2; D: NA; CDR3: CASSLGEPAYGYTF; DNA: TGTGCCAGCAGCTTAGGTGAGCCCGCCTATGGCTACACCTTC
V: TRBV11-2; size: NA; J: TRBJ2-5; D: TRBD2; CDR3: CASSFRRSGGVETQYF; DNA: TGTGCCAGCAGCTTCCGCAGGAGCGGGGGGGTGGAGACCCAGTACTTC
V: TRBV30; size: NA; J: TRBJ1-6; D: TRBD1; CDR3: CAWITTGGNSPLHF; DNA: TGTGCCTGGATCACGACAGGGGGCAATTCACCCCTCCACTTT
V: TRBV19; size: NA; J: TRBJ1-4; D: NA; CDR3: CASSITGTNEKLFF; DNA: TGTGCCAGTAGTATAACAGGGACTAATGAAAAACTGTTTTTT
V: TRBV27; size: NA; J: TRBJ1-1; D: NA; CDR3: CASTLSPGRTEAFF; DNA: TGTGCCAGCACCCTATCTCCGGGGAGGACTGAAGCTTTCTTT
V: TRBV4-1; size: NA; J: TRBJ1-2; D: NA; CDR3: CASSQVSAGDYGYTF; DNA: TGCGCCAGCAGCCAAGTCTCCGCGGGGGACTATGGCTACACCTTC
V: TRBV27; size: NA; J: TRBJ2-1; D: TRBD2; CDR3: CASSLYGLAGEYNEQFF; DNA: TGTGCCAGCAGTTTATATGGCCTAGCGGGAGAATACAATGAGCAGTTCTTC
V: TRBV5-6; size: NA; J: TRBJ2-7; D: TRBD1; CDR3: CASSARTDRGSYEQYF; DNA: TGTGCCAGCAGCGCCCGGACGGACAGGGGGTCCTACGAGCAGTACTTC
V: TRBV6-1; size: NA; J: TRBJ1-2; D: NA; CDR3: CASSEAPGQGPNYGYTF; DNA: TGTGCCAGCAGTGAAGCCCCCGGACAAGGTCCTAACTATGGCTACACCTTC
V: TRBV11-2; size: NA; J: TRBJ1-1; D: TRBD1; CDR3: CASSLVGQGVRYTEAFF; DNA: TGTGCCAGCAGCTTGGTGGGACAGGGGGTCCGATACACTGAAGCTTTCTTT
V: TRBV6-5; size: NA; J: TRBJ2-2; D: TRBD2; CDR3: CASRRSGGIGELFF; DNA: TGTGCCAGCAGGCGTAGCGGGGGTATCGGGGAGCTGTTTTTT
V: TRBV11-3; size: NA; J: TRBJ1-2; D: TRBD1; CDR3: CASSFAGGLNYGYTF; DNA: TGTGCCAGCAGCTTCGCAGGGGGCTTGAACTATGGCTACACCTTC
V: TRBV27; size: NA; J: TRBJ2-3; D: NA; CDR3: CASTPGHITSGTDTQYF; DNA: TGTGCCAGCACCCCGGGACACATTACCTCAGGCACAGATACGCAGTATTTT
V: TRBV12-5; size: NA; J: TRBJ2-3; D: TRBD2; CDR3: CASGLGLAGTDTQYF; DNA: TGTGCTAGTGGTTTGGGACTAGCGGGAACCGATACGCAGTATTTT
V: TRBV30; size: NA; J: TRBJ1-2; D: NA; CDR3: CAWISGYSSGYTF; DNA: TGTGCCTGGATTTCAGGTTACTCTTCGGGCTACACCTTC
V: TRBV29-1; size: few; J: TRBJ2-5; D: TRBD2; CDR3: CSVGLAGKKETQYF; DNA: TGCAGCGTTGGGCTAGCGGGGAAAAAAGAGACCCAGTACTTC
V: TRBV29-1; size: NA; J: TRBJ2-3; D: NA; CDR3: CSVVGLITTDTQYF; DNA: TGCAGCGTTGTGGGACTTATCACGACAGATACGCAGTATTTT
V: TRBV9; size: NA; J: TRBJ2-1; D: TRBD2; CDR3: CASSVGGTSRHNEQFF; DNA: TGTGCCAGCAGCGTAGGGGGGACTAGCAGACACAATGAGCAGTTCTTC
V: TRBV25-1; size: NA; J: TRBJ1-6; D: NA; CDR3: CASSELKMGRSPLHF; DNA: TGTGCCAGCAGTGAATTGAAGATGGGGCGTTCACCCCTCCACTTT
V: TRBV14; size: NA; J: TRBJ1-1; D: NA; CDR3: CASSYAEAEAFF; DNA: TGTGCCAGCAGCTATGCGGAGGCTGAAGCTTTCTTT
V: TRBV6-5; size: NA; J: TRBJ1-1; D: TRBD1; CDR3: CASSWQGDTEAFF; DNA: TGTGCCAGCAGTTGGCAGGGGGACACTGAAGCTTTCTTT
V: TRBV9; size: NA; J: TRBJ2-5; D: TRBD1; CDR3: CASSLTGLETQYF; DNA: TGTGCCAGCAGCTTGACAGGGTTGGAGACCCAGTACTTC
V: TRBV4-3; size: NA; J: TRBJ2-2; D: NA; CDR3: CASSQDLRQGNTGELFF; DNA: TGCGCCAGCAGCCAAGATCTTCGGCAGGGGAACACCGGGGAGCTGTTTTTT
V: TRBV19; size: once; J: TRBJ1-2; D: NA; CDR3: CASSTSYRVRGYTF; DNA: TGTGCCAGTAGTACCTCTTACAGGGTTCGTGGCTACACCTTC
V: TRBV7-2; size: NA; J: TRBJ2-7; D: TRBD2; CDR3: CASSLGGGAYEQYF; DNA: TGTGCCAGCAGCTTAGGCGGGGGGGCCTACGAGCAGTACTTC
V: TRBV27; size: once; J: TRBJ2-3; D: NA; CDR3: CASSLTSPSLTDTQYF; DNA: TGTGCCAGCAGTTTGACTAGTCCGTCCCTCACAGATACGCAGTATTTT
V: TRBV10-3; size: NA; J: TRBJ2-2; D: TRBD1; CDR3: CAIPGTGTGELFF; DNA: TGTGCCATCCCCGGGACAGGAACCGGGGAGCTGTTTTTT
V: TRBV5-1; size: NA; J: TRBJ1-2; D: NA; CDR3: CASSPGGNYGYTF; DNA: TGCGCCAGCAGCCCCGGGGGGAACTATGGCTACACCTTC
V: TRBV2; size: NA; J: TRBJ1-1; D: TRBD1; CDR3: CASTSGTGGTEAFF; DNA: TGTGCCAGCACCTCCGGGACAGGGGGCACTGAAGCTTTCTTT
V: TRBV5-1; size: NA; J: TRBJ2-7; D: NA; CDR3: CASSGLTGPYEQYF; DNA: TGCGCCAGCAGCGGGTTGACAGGCCCCTACGAACAGTACTTC
V: TRBV10-1; size: NA; J: TRBJ2-6; D: NA; CDR3: CASAPGRGSNSGANVLTF; DNA: TGCGCCAGCGCCCCAGGCCGCGGGTCCAACTCTGGGGCCAACGTCCTGACTTTC